Reported below is one TCR beta chain. The antigen is undetermined. These data are taken from a study of cytomegalovirus exposure and HLA in healthy donors. Study findings and constraints: Being productive about 90% or about 30% of the time was typical of most TCR beta V segments in an earlier analysis.

PCR was performed using 60 Vbeta and 13 Jbeta primers. Measured with immunoSEQ multiplex PCR; TCRdb has only the in-frame clones, and not every one. The sample table sets out roughly 190,000 clones. Per the germline V gene, CDR1 is MGHDK and CDR2 is SYGVNS. This CDR3 comprises 15 residues. J lost 2 bases, V lost 6 bases, and 4 bases had no gene match. The TCR originated in a woman in her late teens or twenties in good health and CMV-seropositive. The rearrangement joins TRBV25-1 to TRBJ2-3; 11 bases are a match to TRBD2. Input material: PBMCs. CDR3 nucleotide sequence: TGTGCCAGCAGCCTAGCGGGAGGATCCACAGATACGCAGTATTTT. Translated, it gives CASSLAGGSTDTQYF.